This T cell receptor beta chain is from a study of early T cells in non-severe SARS-CoV-2 infection. Study outcomes and limitations: Anti-spike CD8 specificities were favored by VDJdb matching, whose results missed private and CD4 specificities.

The CDR3 contains 14 residues. The germline V gene encodes CDR1 SGHAT and CDR2 FQNNGV. V lost 4 bases, J lost 0 bases, and 10 bases lay in between. Worth noting for this clonotype: Antigen unknown.

Unique molecular identifiers were added to individual cDNA molecules. TCRdb passed the 5' RACE reads through MiXCR, listing each CDR3 protein once. The table has about 60,000 distinct CDR3 sequences, more than 13% seen once. The sequence derives from an adult who was a healthcare worker with PCR-confirmed SARS-CoV-2 infection or an uninfected control (not recorded which). V gene TRBV11-2 combines with J gene TRBJ2-7, with a weak D call TRBD1 (5 bases). The input for sequencing was whole blood, taken at baseline. Here the CDR3 reads CASSSRAGSYEQYF. DNA of the CDR3: TGTGCCAGCAGCTCCAGGGCTGGCTCCTACGAGCAGTACTTC.